The 10 T cell receptor beta chains given below trace back to one sample, sequenced in a study of blood T cells in healthy people across ages. The second PCR ran about 6 to 11 cycles with a sample-barcoded 5' primer and J-beta primers. In TCRdb, the 5' RACE reads were re-called with MiXCR into one record per CDR3 protein. The sample records some 1.4 million distinct CDR3 sequences, 42% being singletons. Sequenced input: blood. These receptors were taken from a woman aged 18-29 years in good health.

Of note for this clonotype: One end of the junction does not line up with germline, which may come from a read error. This chain uses TRBV7-9 with TRBJ2-2; TRBD2 matches at 13 bases. The CDR3 spans 20 residues. Per germline, CDR1 SEHNR and CDR2 FQNEAQ (reference sequence). CDR3 sequence: CASSFPPTSGRASNTGELFF. The DNA of the CDR3 is TGTGCCAGCAGCTTTCCCCCTACTAGCGGGAGGGCCTCGAATACCGGGGAGCTGTTTTTT.

The rearrangement joins TRBV6-2 or TRBV6-3 to TRBJ2-7; D may be TRBD2 (6 bases). V was clipped by 11 bases and J by 2 bases, with 16 bases between them. The germline CDR1 and CDR2 sequences are MNHEY and SVGEGT. This CDR3 has 13 residues. The DNA for the CDR3 is TGTGCCTGCCAGACTGGCGGGGCCTACGAGCAGTACTTC. Its protein is CACQTGGAYEQYF.

V is TRBV10-3 and J is TRBJ1-2; 9 nucleotides align to TRBD1. Trimming at V came to 0 bases and at J to 8 bases, leaving 7 bases not matched to a gene. In germline, CDR1 is ENHRY, CDR2 SYGVKD. The CDR3 has 15 residues. The CDR3 nucleotides are TGTGCCATCAGTGAGTCCCGGACAGGGGACGCAGGCTACACCTTC. Translation gives CAISESRTGDAGYTF.

Many counts were recorded for this clonotype. The chain employs TRBV20-1 and TRBJ2-7; 9 bases are shared with TRBD1. Germline loops: CDR1 DFQATT, CDR2 SNEGSKA (reference sequence). This CDR3 has 13 amino acids. Trimming took 6 bases from V and 5 from J; bases not matched to a gene: 8. Written as DNA, the CDR3 is TGCAGTGCCCAACAGGGGGCCGGAAACGAGCAGTACTTC. Amino acid sequence: CSAQQGAGNEQYF.

The V call is TRBV6-2 or TRBV6-3, the J call TRBJ2-1, with D possibly being TRBD1 or TRBD2 (5 bases each). CDR1 MNHEY and CDR2 SVGEGT come from the germline V gene. This CDR3 is 14 amino acids long. V lost 7 bases and J lost 4, with 14 bases in between. The CDR3 DNA follows: TGTGCCAGCAAGGGGTACGGCGGGTACAATGAGCAGTTCTTC. It encodes CASKGYGGYNEQFF.

This clonotype was counted between two and nine times. This chain joins TRBV29-1 and TRBJ2-5; 10 bases agree with TRBD2. This CDR3 has 17 residues. Germline V gene sequence: CDR1 SQVTM, CDR2 ANQGSEA. The V gene end was trimmed by 2 bases and the J gene end by 2 bases; junction bases not matched to a gene: 11. As DNA, the CDR3 is TGCAGCGTTGAAATGGCTAGCGGGGGTTGGGGACAAGAGACCCAGTACTTC. Its translation: CSVEMASGGWGQETQYF.

This clonotype has more than one count but fewer than ten. This chain links TRBV4-2 with TRBJ2-4; D is undetermined. Germline V CDR1 and CDR2: LGHNA, YNFKEQ. CDR3 length: 15 residues. V gave up 1 base and J gave up 0 bases, with 7 bases separating them. In nucleotides, the CDR3 is TGTGCCAGCAGCCAAGTGATGGAAGCCAAAAACATTCAGTACTTC. As protein: CASSQVMEAKNIQYF.

There are a few counts of this clonotype. V is TRBV6-6 and J is TRBJ2-7; 9 bases align to TRBD2. Unmatched junction bases numbered 6, after V lost 0 bases and J lost 0 bases. The germline gives CDR1 MNHNY, CDR2 SVGAGI (reference sequence). The CDR3 length is 17 residues. The CDR3 protein is CASSYSGLAGSSYEQYF. CDR3 DNA: TGTGCCAGCAGTTACTCGGGGCTAGCGGGGAGCTCCTACGAGCAGTACTTC.

The chain uses TRBV4-2 and TRBJ1-4, with D possibly being TRBD1 (6 bases). Germline CDR1 and CDR2: LGHNA and YNFKEQ. V dropped 1 base and J dropped 8 bases, with 11 bases sitting between them. This CDR3 region has 14 residues. The CDR3 sequence is CASSQGDIGEKLFF. CDR3 nucleotides: TGTGCCAGCAGCCAAGGGGACATAGGGGAAAAACTGTTTTTT.

The chain uses TRBV6-1 and TRBJ1-2; weak D call: TRBD1 (5 bases). The V gene's germline CDR1 is MNHNS and CDR2 SASEGT. V lost 3 bases and J lost 8, with 13 bases in between. CDR3 length equals 13 residues. CDR3 amino acids: CASSDGRGQGYTF. In nucleotides, the CDR3 is TGTGCCAGCAGTGACGGGAGGGGCCAAGGCTACACCTTC.